These 9 T cell receptor beta chains came from one sample sequenced in a study of shared clonotypes between healthy human individuals. CD45RO-negative CD8 cells positively selected for CCR7 made up the naive population, which excluded terminally differentiated effector memory CD45RA+ cells. Sequenced by immunoSEQ multiplex PCR; TCRdb stores in-frame clones only, minus some. The profile shows 750,000 to 1,000,000 clones, over 90% of them singletons. Sequenced material: naive CD8+ T cells sorted from blood. These TCRs come from a man aged 30-40 years in good health.

The V and J genes are TRBV6-1 and TRBJ1-4; D is unclear. CDR1 and CDR2 (germline): MNHNS, SASEGT. Deletions cut 3 bases from V and 10 bases from J, with 12 bases between. This CDR3 comprises 13 residues. CDR3 residues: CASSELGKGKLFF. The CDR3 DNA reads TGTGCCAGCAGTGAGCTAGGGAAAGGAAAACTGTTTTTT.

This clone occurred once. The J gene is TRBJ2-7, the V gene TRBV27, with 8 bases fitting TRBD1. After removal of 6 bases from V and 4 bases from J, the junction contained 8 bases not matched to a gene. This CDR3 contains 14 residues. CDR1 and CDR2 from the germline V gene are MNHEY and SMNVEV (reference sequence). The CDR3 bases are TGTGCCAGCAGATTAAGGACAGGGTGGTACGAGCAGTACTTC. Its protein product is CASRLRTGWYEQYF.

The J gene is TRBJ2-5, the V gene TRBV28, with D tentatively TRBD1 or TRBD2 (5 bases each). The CDR3 covers 13 residues. Germline CDR1 and CDR2: MDHEN and SYDVKM. Deletions cut 5 bases from V and 3 bases from J, with 10 bases between. Here the CDR3 reads CASSTRDEETQYF. The CDR3 region has the DNA TGTGCCAGCAGTACCCGGGACGAAGAGACCCAGTACTTC.

The V and J genes are TRBV4-1 and TRBJ2-1, with no clear D. Germline loops: CDR1 MGHRA, CDR2 YSYEKL. CDR3 length: 14 residues. Deletions cut 4 bases from V and 0 bases from J, with 7 bases between. The CDR3 DNA sequence: TGCGCCAGCAGCCGGGAAGGCTCCTACAATGAGCAGTTCTTC. Translated: CASSREGSYNEQFF.

The chain has TRBV6-4 and TRBJ2-3; 8 bases match TRBD1. Germline V gene data show CDR1 as MRHNA and CDR2 as SNTAGT. Trimming took 5 bases from V and 0 from J; bases not matched to a gene: 4. The CDR3 is 15 amino acids. The CDR3 loop reads CASSWTGSSTDTQYF. The CDR3 DNA reads TGTGCCAGCAGTTGGACAGGGTCGAGCACAGATACGCAGTATTTT.

This clone was counted only a few times. CDR3 amino acids: CASSVASAGWDEQFF. In nucleotides, the CDR3 is TGTGCCAGCAGCGTAGCGTCAGCGGGATGGGATGAGCAGTTCTTC. This chain uses TRBV9 with TRBJ2-1, with 7 positions matching TRBD2. Looked up from germline, CDR1 is SGDLS and CDR2 is YYNGEE. This CDR3 has 15 amino acids. Unmatched junction bases numbered 8, after V lost 0 bases and J lost 8 bases.

The chain is built from TRBV6-6 and TRBJ2-2; D is uncertain. CDR1 is MNHNY and CDR2 is SVGAGI in the germline V gene (reference sequence). The CDR3 has 12 amino acids. Trimming took 2 bases from V and 5 from J, leaving 3 bases between them. This CDR3 is CASSYATGELFF. The CDR3 DNA sequence: TGTGCCAGCAGTTACGCGACCGGGGAGCTGTTTTTT.

V gene TRBV7-6 combines with J gene TRBJ2-3; 9 bases map to TRBD2. CDR1 and CDR2 from the germline V gene are SGHVS and FNYEAQ. Trimming removed 5 bases from V and 3 bases from J; junction bases left unmatched: 6. The length of the CDR3 is 15 residues. The CDR3 sequence is CASSNSGSGTDTQYF. CDR3 DNA sequence: TGTGCCAGCAGCAATAGCGGGAGTGGGACAGATACGCAGTATTTT. The whole variable domain, remainder taken from reference TRBV7-6 and TRBJ2-3, is GAGVSQSPRYKVTKRGQDVALRCDPISGHVSLYWYRQALGQGPEFLTYFNYEAQQDKSGLPNDRFSAERPEGSISTLTIQRTEQRDSAMYRCASSNSGSGTDTQYFGPGTRLTVL.

For the CDR3, the DNA is TGTGCCATCAGTGAGGGGGGGAACACCGGGGAGCTGTTTTTT. Its translation is CAISEGGNTGELFF. V is TRBV10-3 and J is TRBJ2-2; D may be TRBD1 or TRBD2 (5 bases each). This CDR3 is 14 amino acids long. The V end lost 2 bases, the J end lost 1 base, and 5 bases lay between the germline ends. Germline V gives CDR1 ENHRY, CDR2 SYGVKD.